The entry below describes one T cell receptor beta chain. What it recognizes is unknown. The data were obtained in a study of chemoradiotherapy in HPV16-positive cancers. Study observations and caveats: For HPV16-positive patients, expanding HPV-responsive T cells associated with longer recurrence-free survival. Non-HPV-specific T cells did not expand in tumors during treatment, whereas candidate HPV-specific clones and E7-related motifs did.

V shed 2 bases and J shed 2 bases, with 10 bases lying between them. The length of the CDR3 is 15 residues. From germline, CDR1 is SNHLY and CDR2 FYNNEI. Sequenced by immunoSEQ multiplex PCR; TCRdb stores in-frame clones only, minus some. The sample holds about 35,000 clones, about 88% seen once. Samples were taken several times over chemoradiotherapy. The sequence was collected from a human donor with HPV-associated anogenital cancer. The V call is TRBV2, the J call TRBJ1-3, with a tentative D call TRBD1 (5 bases). Sequencing used blood, obtained from a patient who underwent chemoradiotherapy. CDR3: CASSEQGITGNTIYF. CDR3 sequence (DNA): TGTGCCAGCAGTGAACAGGGCATTACTGGAAACACCATATATTTT.